The 5 T cell receptor beta chains presented below share a single source sample, sequenced in a study of T-cell reconstitution after alpha-beta-depleted transplantation in children. Molecular barcoding with unique molecular identifiers was used for the TCRbeta library. TCRdb reanalysed the PCR reads using MiXCR and keeps one entry per CDR3 protein. The sample has 95,000 to 150,000 distinct CDR3 sequences, approximately 22% seen once. The specimen was PBMCs, mostly from graft donor cells, collected 180 days after TCRalphabeta/CD19-depleted stem cell transplant. These receptors were taken from a male patient aged 2 to 10 who had a stem cell transplant for chronic granulomatous disease, so the T cells may come from the graft donor.

In this sample, this clonotype turned up many times. This sequence joins TRBV28 and TRBJ2-2; 10 bases agree with TRBD2. Trimming removed 2 bases from V and 4 bases from J; junction bases left unmatched: 1. CDR3 length equals 15 residues. From germline, CDR1 is MDHEN and CDR2 SYDVKM. The CDR3 region is CASSLRLAGTGELFF. The CDR3, as DNA: TGTGCCAGCAGTTTAAGACTAGCGGGCACCGGGGAGCTGTTTTTT.

V usage is TRBV5-1 and J usage is TRBJ2-1; no reliable D call. The CDR3 runs 13 residues. The germline V and J ends were trimmed by 4 bases and 6 bases, with 11 bases remaining between them. CDR1 SGHRS and CDR2 YFSETQ come from the germline V gene. The CDR3 region has the DNA TGCGCCAGCAGCCCACGGGTTGGCAATGAGCAGTTCTTC. Encoded protein: CASSPRVGNEQFF. Supplemented by reference TRBV5-1 and TRBJ2-1, the full variable domain reads KAGVTQTPRYLIKTRGQQVTLSCSPISGHRSVSWYQQTPGQGLQFLFEYFSETQRNKGNFPGRFSGRQFSNSRSEMNVSTLELGDSALYLCASSPRVGNEQFFGPGTRLTVL.

The genes are TRBV9 and TRBJ2-3; 7 nucleotides line up with TRBD2. The trim removed 0 bases at V and 2 bases at J, leaving 6 bases unmatched. Germline V gene lookup returns CDR1 SGDLS and CDR2 YYNGEE. The CDR3 runs to 16 residues. CDR3 sequence reads: CASSVDSGRTTDTQYF. Here the CDR3 DNA reads TGTGCCAGCAGCGTAGATAGCGGGCGAACCACAGATACGCAGTATTTT. The entire variable domain, with the rest obtained from reference TRBV9 and TRBJ2-3, is as follows: DSGVTQTPKHLITATGQRVTLRCSPRSGDLSVYWYQQSLDQGLQFLIQYYNGEERAKGNILERFSAQQFPDLHSELNLSSLELGDSALYFCASSVDSGRTTDTQYFGPGTRLTVL.

Comments on this clonotype: A much larger clone differs by one base, so this may be a read error. J is TRBJ2-7 and V is TRBV29-1; D might be TRBD1 (6 bases). Per germline, CDR1 SQVTM and CDR2 ANQGSEA. The length of the CDR3 is 8 residues. The CDR3 is CSVATGHF. The CDR3, as DNA: TGCAGCGTTGCAACAGGGCACTTC.

The chain uses TRBV12-3 or TRBV12-4 and TRBJ1-1, with 8 bases lining up with TRBD1. V trimming: 5 bases; J trimming: 4 bases; junction bases outside the gene matches: 9. The CDR3 extends over 15 amino acids. This CDR3 is CASSEGQGAGTEAFF. The CDR3 coding sequence is TGTGCCAGCAGTGAAGGACAGGGAGCAGGCACTGAAGCTTTCTTT.